This section outlines one T cell receptor (beta chain) sequence together with its context. Relative to its sample, this clonotype is hyperexpanded (1% or more). This receptor's antigen is unknown. No clone much larger than this one lies a single base away; base qualities are absent. These data are taken from a study of RUNX1 and TCR beta rearrangement in T-cell leukemia (TCRdb year 2020). A note on the overall study: The study compared TCR beta rearrangements and CDR3 junctions in 13 to 15 T-ALLs carrying mono-allelic acquired RUNX1 mutations versus approximately 10 RUNX1 wildtype T-ALLs. Every RUNX1 mutation in the mutated group was heterozygous, with ten to eleven located in the Runt homology domain and a few in the transactivation domain. The RUNX1 wildtype T-ALLs were chosen to have at least incomplete clonal TCR beta rearrangements, which allowed D1 segments to be compared with D2 segments. TCR beta rearrangements in human T-ALL were analyzed for comparison with results obtained from a Runx1 knockout mouse model. The maturation arrest stages of RUNX1-mutated T-ALLs were more diverse, with some cases arrested before the onset of TCR beta rearrangement. The RUNX1 mutation status of the T-ALL cases had been established in an earlier study. TCR rearrangements were assessed by Genescan analysis after EuroClonality multiplex PCR on genomic DNA. GRAALL-2003 and GRAALL-2005 were the multicentric trials. The RUNX1 wildtype T-ALLs were matched for an immature maturation arrest stage, which was defined as lacking cytoplasmic or surface TCR beta protein.

For this chain, trimming is 4 bases at the V end and 6 bases at the J end, and the number of junction bases without a gene match is 10. The CDR3 runs 16 residues from the cysteine to the phenylalanine. The only DNA kept is the CDR3, 48 bases in frame from the first base. The germline V gene sets CDR1 to SGHDT and CDR2 to YYEEEE. For oncotyping and quantification of minimal residual disease, T-ALL samples were taken at diagnosis from children and adults treated according to protocol. Libraries were built with PCR. For sequencing, an Illumina MiSeq was employed. TCR beta DJ and VDJ rearrangements were characterized using next generation amplicon sequencing. On the study's bioinformatics: The Vidjil software was applied to the amplicon sequencing data to identify clonal TCR beta rearrangements. TCR beta rearrangement characteristics were compared between RUNX1-mutated and wildtype groups using two-tailed Fisher exact tests. TCRdb handled the public reads itself, with Q25 trimming in fastp and clone calling in MiXCR, and kept productive beta chains. Under each unique CDR3 protein, matching rows form one entry showing the most common genes and DNA. These V and J calls are TCRdb output, not the study's own analysis. A total of 200 to 300 distinct CDR3 sequences appear in this sample, 33% of them only once. Of the sample, almost 50% falls within the top ten clones.

Findings and caveats that apply to the study as a whole: A smaller share of RUNX1-mutated T-ALLs had clonal TCR beta rearrangements (around 62%) than has been reported for T-ALL in general (over 75%). Usage of the TCR beta J1 cluster was similar in RUNX1-mutated and wildtype T-ALLs, showing no significant difference. Because too few clonal rearrangements were available, TCR beta CDR3 length and D segment truncation in T-ALLs could not be evaluated. In clonal rearrangements, TCR beta D1 segment usage was not significantly different between RUNX1-mutated (83%) and wildtype (around 60%) T-ALLs.

This chain is built from TRBV5-6 and TRBJ1-1; 12 nucleotides in the junction match TRBD1. The sample comprised blood. This TCR was recovered from a male donor with T-cell acute lymphoblastic leukemia. CDR3 loop: CASSLSPGQGAAEAFF. The nucleotides read TGTGCCAGCAGCCTGTCTCCGGGACAGGGGGCGGCTGAAGCTTTCTTT.